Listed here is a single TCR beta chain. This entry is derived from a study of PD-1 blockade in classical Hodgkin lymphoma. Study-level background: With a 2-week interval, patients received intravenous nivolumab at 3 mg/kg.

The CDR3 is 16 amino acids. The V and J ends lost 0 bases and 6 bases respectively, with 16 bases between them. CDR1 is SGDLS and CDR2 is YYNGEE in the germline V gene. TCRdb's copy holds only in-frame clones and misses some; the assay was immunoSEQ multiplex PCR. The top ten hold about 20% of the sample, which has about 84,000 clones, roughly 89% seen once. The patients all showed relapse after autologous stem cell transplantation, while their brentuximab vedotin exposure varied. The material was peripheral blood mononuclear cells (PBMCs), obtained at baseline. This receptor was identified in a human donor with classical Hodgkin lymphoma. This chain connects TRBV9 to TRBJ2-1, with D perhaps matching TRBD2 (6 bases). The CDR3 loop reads CASSVGGGTRRNEQFF. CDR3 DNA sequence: TGTGCCAGCAGCGTAGGTGGCGGGACGAGACGCAATGAGCAGTTCTTC.